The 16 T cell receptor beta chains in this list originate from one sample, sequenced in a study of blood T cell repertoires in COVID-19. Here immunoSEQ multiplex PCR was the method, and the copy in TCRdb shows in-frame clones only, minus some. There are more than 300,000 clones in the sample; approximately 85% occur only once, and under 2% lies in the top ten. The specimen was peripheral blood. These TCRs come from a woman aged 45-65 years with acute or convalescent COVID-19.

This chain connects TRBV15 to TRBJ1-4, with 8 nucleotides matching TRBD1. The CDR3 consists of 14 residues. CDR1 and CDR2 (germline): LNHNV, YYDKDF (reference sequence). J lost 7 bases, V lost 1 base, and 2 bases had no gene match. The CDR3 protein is CATSRGGQGEKLFF. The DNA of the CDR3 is TGTGCCACCAGCAGAGGAGGACAGGGTGAAAAACTGTTTTTT.

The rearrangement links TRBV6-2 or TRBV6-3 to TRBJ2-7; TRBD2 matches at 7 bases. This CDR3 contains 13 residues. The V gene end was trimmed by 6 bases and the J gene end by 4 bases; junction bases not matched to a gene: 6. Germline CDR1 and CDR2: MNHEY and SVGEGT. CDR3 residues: CASSQLSGYEQYF. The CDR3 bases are TGTGCCAGCAGCCAACTTAGCGGGTACGAGCAGTACTTC.

In nucleotides, the CDR3 is TGTGCCAGCAGCTTGGGCAGGGGAGATCAGCCCCAGCATTTT. Amino acid sequence: CASSLGRGDQPQHF. This chain joins TRBV7-2 and TRBJ1-5, with D tentatively TRBD1 (6 bases). The length of the CDR3 is 14 residues. The germline V gene encodes CDR1 SGHTA and CDR2 FQGNSA. Trimming took off 3 bases at V and 5 bases at J, with 11 bases between the two ends.

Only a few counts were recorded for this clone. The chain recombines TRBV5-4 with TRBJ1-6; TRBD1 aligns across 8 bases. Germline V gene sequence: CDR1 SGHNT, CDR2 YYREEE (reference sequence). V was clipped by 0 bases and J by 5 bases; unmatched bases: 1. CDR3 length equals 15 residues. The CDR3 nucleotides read TGTGCCAGCAGCTTGGGGACAGGGAATAATTCACCCCTCCACTTT. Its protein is CASSLGTGNNSPLHF.

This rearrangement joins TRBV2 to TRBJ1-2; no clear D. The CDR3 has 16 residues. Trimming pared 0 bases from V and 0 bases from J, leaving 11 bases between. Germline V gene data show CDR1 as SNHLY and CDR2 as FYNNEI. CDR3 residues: CASSEAEVMTNYGYTF. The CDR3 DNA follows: TGTGCCAGCAGTGAAGCGGAGGTAATGACTAACTATGGCTACACCTTC.

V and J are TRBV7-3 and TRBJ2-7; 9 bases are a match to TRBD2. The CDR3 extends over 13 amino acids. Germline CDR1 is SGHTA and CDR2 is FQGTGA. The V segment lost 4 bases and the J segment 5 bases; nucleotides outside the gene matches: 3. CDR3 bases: TGTGCCAGCAGCTCCGGGACTAGCCACGAGCAGTACTTC. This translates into CASSSGTSHEQYF.

The CDR3 DNA sequence: TGTGCCAGCAGCCCCCTAGCGGGAGGGAGCGAGCAGTACTTC. Translating it yields CASSPLAGGSEQYF. The chain links TRBV7-3 to TRBJ2-7; 12 positions match TRBD2. The germline gives CDR1 SGHTA, CDR2 FQGTGA. CDR3 length equals 14 residues. The junction had 5 bases not matched to a gene; V was cut back by 5 bases and J by 6 bases.

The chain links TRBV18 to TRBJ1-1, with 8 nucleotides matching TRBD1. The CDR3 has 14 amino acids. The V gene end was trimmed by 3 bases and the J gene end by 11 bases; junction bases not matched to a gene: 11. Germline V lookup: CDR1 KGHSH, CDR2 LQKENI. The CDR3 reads CASSPPGQVALAFF. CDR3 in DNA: TGTGCCAGCTCACCGCCGGGACAGGTCGCTTTGGCTTTCTTT.

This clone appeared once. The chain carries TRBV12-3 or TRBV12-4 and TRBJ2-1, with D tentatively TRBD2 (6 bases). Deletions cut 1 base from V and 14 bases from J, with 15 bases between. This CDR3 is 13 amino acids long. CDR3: CASSLERVGGEFF. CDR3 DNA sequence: TGTGCCAGCAGTTTAGAAAGGGTCGGGGGAGAGTTCTTC.

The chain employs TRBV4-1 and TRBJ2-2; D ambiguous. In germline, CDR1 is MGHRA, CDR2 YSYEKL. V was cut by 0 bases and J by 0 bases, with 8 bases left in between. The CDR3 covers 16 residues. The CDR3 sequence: CASSQEGRTNTGELFF. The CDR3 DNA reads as TGCGCCAGCAGCCAAGAAGGCAGGACGAACACCGGGGAGCTGTTTTTT.

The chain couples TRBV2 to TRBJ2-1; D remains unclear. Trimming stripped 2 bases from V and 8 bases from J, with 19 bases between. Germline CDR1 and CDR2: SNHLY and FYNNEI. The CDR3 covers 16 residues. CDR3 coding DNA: TGTGCCAGCAGTGAATTTAGCCAAAGTATGTTCCATGAGCAGTTCTTC. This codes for CASSEFSQSMFHEQFF.

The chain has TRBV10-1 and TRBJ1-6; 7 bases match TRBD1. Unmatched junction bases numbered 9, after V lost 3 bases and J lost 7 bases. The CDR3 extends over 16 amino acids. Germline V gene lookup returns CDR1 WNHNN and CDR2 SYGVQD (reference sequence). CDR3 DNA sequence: TGCGCCAGCAGTGAAAACGAAGGGGACAGCAATTCACCCCTCCACTTT. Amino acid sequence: CASSENEGDSNSPLHF.

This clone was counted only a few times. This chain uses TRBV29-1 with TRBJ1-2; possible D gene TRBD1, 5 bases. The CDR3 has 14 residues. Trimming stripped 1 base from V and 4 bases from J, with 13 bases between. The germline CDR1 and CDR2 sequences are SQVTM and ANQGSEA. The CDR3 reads CSVEGVGAGYGYTF. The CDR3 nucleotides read TGCAGCGTTGAAGGGGTAGGGGCTGGCTATGGCTACACCTTC.

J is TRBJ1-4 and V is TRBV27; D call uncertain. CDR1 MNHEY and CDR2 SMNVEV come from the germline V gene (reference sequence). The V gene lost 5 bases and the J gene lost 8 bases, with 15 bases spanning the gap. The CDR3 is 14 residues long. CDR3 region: CASSPYGNPEKLFF. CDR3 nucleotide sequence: TGTGCCAGCAGTCCCTACGGGAACCCCGAAAAACTGTTTTTT.

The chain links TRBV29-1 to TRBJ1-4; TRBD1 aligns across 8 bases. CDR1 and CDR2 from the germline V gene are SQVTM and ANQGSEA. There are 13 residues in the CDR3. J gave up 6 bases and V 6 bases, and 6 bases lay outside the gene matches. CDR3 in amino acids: CSVPGGADEKLFF. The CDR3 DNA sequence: TGCAGCGTCCCAGGGGGCGCGGATGAAAAACTGTTTTTT. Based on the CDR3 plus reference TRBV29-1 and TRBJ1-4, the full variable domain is SAVISQKPSRDICQRGTSLTIQCQVDSQVTMMFWYRQQPGQSLTLIATANQGSEATYESGFVIDKFPISRPNLTFSTLTVSNMSPEDSSIYLCSVPGGADEKLFFGSGTQLSVL.

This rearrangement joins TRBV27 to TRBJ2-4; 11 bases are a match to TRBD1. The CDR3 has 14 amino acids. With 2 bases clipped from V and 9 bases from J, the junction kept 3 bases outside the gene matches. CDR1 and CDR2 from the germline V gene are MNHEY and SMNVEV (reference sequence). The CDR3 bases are TGTGCCAGCAGTTTAGCCGGGACAGGGGGCATTCAGTACTTC. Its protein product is CASSLAGTGGIQYF.